This entry concerns a single T cell receptor (beta chain). This specimen comes from a study of blood T cell repertoires in COVID-19. The CDR3 is 15 residues long. V shed 4 bases and J 8 bases; nucleotides not matched to a gene: 8. CDR1 and CDR2 from the germline V gene are SGHDT and YYEEEE. Individuals aged about 18 to 90 years were recruited from approximately 22 US areas. Sequencing was performed with immunoSEQ multiplex PCR; in TCRdb, only in-frame clones are kept and a portion is missing. The table has a few hundred thousand clones, about 89% seen once; the top ten hold around 1.3%. Input material: PBMCs or T cells enriched from blood (not recorded which). V and J are TRBV5-6 and TRBJ1-6; 8 positions agree with TRBD1. The TCR originated in a man between 25 and 39 years old who had recovered from COVID-19. The CDR3 spells CASSAPGQEYSPLHF. The CDR3, as DNA: TGTGCCAGCAGCGCTCCGGGACAGGAGTATTCACCCCTCCACTTT.